Given below is one T cell receptor (beta chain) in context. Profiled with immunoSEQ multiplex PCR; TCRdb holds only in-frame clones, not every one. The table has about 190,000 clones, nearly 90% seen once; the top ten hold around 0.63%. These data are taken from a study of blood T cell repertoires in COVID-19. V dropped 1 base and J dropped 0 bases, with 7 bases sitting between them. The CDR3 has 15 amino acids. Germline CDR1 reads LNHDA; CDR2 reads SQIVND (reference sequence). V usage is TRBV19 and J usage is TRBJ1-5; D may be TRBD1 (5 bases). The clonotype was recovered from a man aged 45-65 years with acute or convalescent COVID-19. Sequenced: peripheral blood. For the CDR3, the DNA is TGTGCCAGTAGTATAGGACAGTATAGCAATCAGCCCCAGCATTTT. Amino acid sequence: CASSIGQYSNQPQHF.